This T cell receptor beta chain was sequenced during a study of long-term antiretroviral therapy in people with HIV. Study results and caveats: Older ART regimens may have been in use when blood was drawn between the mid-2000s and the late 2010s.

The V gene lost 1 base and the J gene lost 6 bases, with 16 bases spanning the gap. This CDR3 is built from 15 residues. Germline values: CDR1 GTSNPN, CDR2 SVGIG (reference sequence). Details on this clone: What it binds is not known.

Survey-level immunoSEQ v3.0 assays were run. Produced via immunoSEQ multiplex PCR; TCRdb's table is partial and in-frame only. Among roughly 26,000 clones, about 95% were seen once, and the ten largest hold 2% to 2.5%. Every specimen provided roughly 0.85-11 million cryopreserved PBMC before DNA extraction took place. This TCR was sampled from a woman aged 50 to 65 with HIV. The V and J genes are TRBV30 and TRBJ2-1, with D possibly being TRBD1 or TRBD2 (5 bases each). This material consisted of unsorted PBMCs, taken about 4.7 years after starting antiretroviral therapy. The DNA of the CDR3 is TGTGCCTGGAGTGCCGGGACGGTGGGCGGCAATGAGCAGTTCTTC. Protein sequence: CAWSAGTVGGNEQFF.